This entry is about one T cell receptor (beta chain). The method was immunoSEQ multiplex PCR; TCRdb's version includes in-frame clones alone and lacks a portion of them. The data contain just under 80,000 clones, 80% to 90% of them singletons. The CDR3 runs 15 residues. The germline gives CDR1 LNHDA, CDR2 SQIVND (reference sequence). The V end was cut by 3 bases, the J end by 6 bases, with 16 bases between. This sample is drawn from a study of OX40 agonist ivuxolimab in advanced cancers. This TCR was sampled from an adult with an advanced solid tumor such as melanoma, head and neck, liver or kidney cancer. The specimen was CD4+ or CD8+ T cells sorted from blood, collected in a trial of the OX40 agonist ivuxolimab. The rearrangement joins TRBV19 to TRBJ2-3; D is undetermined. This CDR3 reads CASSIGFLSTDTQYF. The CDR3 bases are TGTGCCAGTAGTATCGGCTTCCTTTCCACGGATACGCAGTATTTT. Full variable domain (missing parts from reference TRBV19 and TRBJ2-3): DGGITQSPKYLFRKEGQNVTLSCEQNLNHDAMYWYRQDPGQGLRLIYYSQIVNDFQKGDIAEGYSVSREKKESFPLTVTSAQKNPTAFYLCASSIGFLSTDTQYFGPGTRLTVL.